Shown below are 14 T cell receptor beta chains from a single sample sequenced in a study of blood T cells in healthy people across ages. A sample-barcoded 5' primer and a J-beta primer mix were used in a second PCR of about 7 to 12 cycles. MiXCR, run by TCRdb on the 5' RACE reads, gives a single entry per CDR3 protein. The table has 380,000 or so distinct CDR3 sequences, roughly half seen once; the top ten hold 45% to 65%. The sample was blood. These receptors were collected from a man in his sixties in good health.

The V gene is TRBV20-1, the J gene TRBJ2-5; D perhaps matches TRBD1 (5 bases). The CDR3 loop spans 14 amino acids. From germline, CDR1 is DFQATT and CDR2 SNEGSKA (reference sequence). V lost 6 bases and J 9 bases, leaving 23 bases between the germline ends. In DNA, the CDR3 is TGCAGTGCCCCCCCCCCGTGGTCCCTAGGGGCCCAGTACTTC. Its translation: CSAPPPWSLGAQYF.

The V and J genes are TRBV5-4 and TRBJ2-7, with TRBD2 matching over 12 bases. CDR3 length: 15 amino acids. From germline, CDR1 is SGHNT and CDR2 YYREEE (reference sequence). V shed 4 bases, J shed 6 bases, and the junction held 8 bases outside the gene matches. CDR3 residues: CASSPGTSGPGEQYF. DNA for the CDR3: TGTGCCAGCAGCCCCGGGACTAGCGGGCCAGGCGAGCAGTACTTC. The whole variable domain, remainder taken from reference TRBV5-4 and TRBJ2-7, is ETGVTQSPTHLIKTRGQQVTLRCSSQSGHNTVSWYQQALGQGPQFIFQYYREEENGRGNFPPRFSGLQFPNYSSELNVNALELDDSALYLCASSPGTSGPGEQYFGPGTRLTVT.

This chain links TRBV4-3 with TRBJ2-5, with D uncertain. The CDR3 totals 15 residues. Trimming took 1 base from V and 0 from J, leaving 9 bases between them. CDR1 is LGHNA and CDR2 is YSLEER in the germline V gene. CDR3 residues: CASSQGIGYQETQYF. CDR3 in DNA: TGCGCCAGCAGCCAAGGGATCGGGTACCAAGAGACCCAGTACTTC.

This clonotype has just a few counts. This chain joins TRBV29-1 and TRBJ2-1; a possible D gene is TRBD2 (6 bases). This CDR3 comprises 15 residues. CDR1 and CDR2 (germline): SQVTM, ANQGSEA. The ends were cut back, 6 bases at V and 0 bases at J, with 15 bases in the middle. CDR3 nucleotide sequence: TGCAGCGTCTCCCCCGGGGGTGGCTCCTACAATGAGCAGTTCTTC. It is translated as CSVSPGGGSYNEQFF.

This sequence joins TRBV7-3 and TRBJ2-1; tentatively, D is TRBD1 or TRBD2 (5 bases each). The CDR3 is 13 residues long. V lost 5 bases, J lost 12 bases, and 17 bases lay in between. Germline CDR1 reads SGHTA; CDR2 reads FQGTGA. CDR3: CASSPDQARGQFF. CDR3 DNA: TGTGCCAGCAGCCCCGACCAGGCGAGGGGGCAGTTCTTC.

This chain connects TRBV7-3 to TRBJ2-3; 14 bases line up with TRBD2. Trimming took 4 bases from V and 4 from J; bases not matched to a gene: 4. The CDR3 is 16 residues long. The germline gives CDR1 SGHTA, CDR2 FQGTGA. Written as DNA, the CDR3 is TGTGCCAGCAGCTCGGGACTAGCGGGAGAGGCAGATACGCAGTATTTT. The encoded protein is CASSSGLAGEADTQYF.

CDR3 protein: CASSLMGQTNTGELFF. The CDR3 bases are TGCGCCAGCAGCCTGATGGGACAAACGAACACCGGGGAGCTGTTTTTT. J is TRBJ2-2 and V is TRBV4-3, with D perhaps TRBD1 (6 bases). CDR1 and CDR2 (germline): LGHNA, YSLEER. Trimming took 4 bases from V and 0 from J, leaving 12 bases between them. The CDR3 has 16 residues.

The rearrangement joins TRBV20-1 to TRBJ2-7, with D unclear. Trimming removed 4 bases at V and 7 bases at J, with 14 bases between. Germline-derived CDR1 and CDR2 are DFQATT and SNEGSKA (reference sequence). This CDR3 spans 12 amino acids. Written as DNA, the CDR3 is TGCAGTGCTATCTATAGCCACAATGAGCAGTACTTC. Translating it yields CSAIYSHNEQYF.

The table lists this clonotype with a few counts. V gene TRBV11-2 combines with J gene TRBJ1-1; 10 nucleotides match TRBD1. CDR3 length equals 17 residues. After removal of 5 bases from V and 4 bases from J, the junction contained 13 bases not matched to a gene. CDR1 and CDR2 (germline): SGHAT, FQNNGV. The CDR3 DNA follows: TGTGCCAGCAGCACGTCCCGGGACAGGGGTCGGGGCACTGAAGCTTTCTTT. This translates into CASSTSRDRGRGTEAFF. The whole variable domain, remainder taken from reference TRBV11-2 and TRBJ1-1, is EAGVAQSPRYKIIEKRQSVAFWCNPISGHATLYWYQQILGQGPKLLIQFQNNGVVDDSQLPKDRFSAERLKGVDSTLKIQPAKLEDSAVYLCASSTSRDRGRGTEAFFGQGTRLTVV.

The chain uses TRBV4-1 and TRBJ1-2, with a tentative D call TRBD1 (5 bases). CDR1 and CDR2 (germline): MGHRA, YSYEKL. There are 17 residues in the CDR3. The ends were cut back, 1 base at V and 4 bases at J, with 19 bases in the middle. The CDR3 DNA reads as TGCGCCAGCAGCCAAGGAAGAGAGGCAGGGCTCGGCTATGGCTACACCTTC. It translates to CASSQGREAGLGYGYTF.

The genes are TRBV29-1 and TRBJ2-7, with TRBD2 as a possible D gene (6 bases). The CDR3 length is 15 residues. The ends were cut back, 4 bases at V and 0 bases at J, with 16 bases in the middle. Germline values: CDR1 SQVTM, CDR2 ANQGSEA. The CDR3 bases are TGCAGCGTTGCGCCCCCCGACGGGAGCTCCTACGAGCAGTACTTC. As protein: CSVAPPDGSSYEQYF.

The CDR3 protein is CASSRTGGVYYGYTF. CDR3 coding DNA: TGTGCCAGCAGCCGGACAGGGGGGGTTTACTATGGCTACACCTTC. This rearrangement joins TRBV6-5 to TRBJ1-2; TRBD1 matches 10 bases. CDR3 length: 15 amino acids. Germline V gene data show CDR1 as MNHEY and CDR2 as SVGAGI. The ends lost 6 bases at V and 3 bases at J; junction bases unmatched: 7.

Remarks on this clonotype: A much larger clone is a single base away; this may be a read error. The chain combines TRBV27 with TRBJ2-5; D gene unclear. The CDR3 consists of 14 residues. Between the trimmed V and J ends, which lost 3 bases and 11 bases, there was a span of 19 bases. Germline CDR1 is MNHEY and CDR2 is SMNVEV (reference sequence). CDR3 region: CASSFRRMSNEQYF. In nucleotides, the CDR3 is TGTGCCAGCAGTTTCCGACGCATGTCGAATGAGCAGTACTTC.

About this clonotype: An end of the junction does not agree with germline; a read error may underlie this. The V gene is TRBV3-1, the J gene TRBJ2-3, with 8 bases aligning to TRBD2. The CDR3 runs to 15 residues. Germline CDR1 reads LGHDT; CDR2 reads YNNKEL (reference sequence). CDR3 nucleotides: TGTGCCGGCAGCCCCCGGGGGGGCCTCCCTAATACGCAGTATTTT. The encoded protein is CAGSPRGGLPNTQYF.